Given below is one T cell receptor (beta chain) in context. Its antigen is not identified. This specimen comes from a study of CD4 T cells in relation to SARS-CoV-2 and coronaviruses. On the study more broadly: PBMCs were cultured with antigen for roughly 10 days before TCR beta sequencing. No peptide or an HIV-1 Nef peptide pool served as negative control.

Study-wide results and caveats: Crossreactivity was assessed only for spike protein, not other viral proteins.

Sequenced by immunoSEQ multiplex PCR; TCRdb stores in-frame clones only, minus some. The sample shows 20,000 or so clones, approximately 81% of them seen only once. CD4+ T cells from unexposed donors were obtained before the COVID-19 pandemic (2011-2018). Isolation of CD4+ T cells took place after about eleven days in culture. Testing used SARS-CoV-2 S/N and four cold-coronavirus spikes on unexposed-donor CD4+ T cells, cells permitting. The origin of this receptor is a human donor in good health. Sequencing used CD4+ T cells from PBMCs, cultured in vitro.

The DNA of the CDR3 is TGTGCCAGCAGTGAATGGGGTATCGAAAAACTGTTTTTT. Encoded protein: CASSEWGIEKLFF. The J gene is TRBJ1-4, the V gene TRBV6-1, with no clear D. The germline gives CDR1 MNHNS, CDR2 SASEGT. This CDR3 is built from 13 residues. V lost 2 bases to trimming and J lost 8 bases, with 9 bases between them.